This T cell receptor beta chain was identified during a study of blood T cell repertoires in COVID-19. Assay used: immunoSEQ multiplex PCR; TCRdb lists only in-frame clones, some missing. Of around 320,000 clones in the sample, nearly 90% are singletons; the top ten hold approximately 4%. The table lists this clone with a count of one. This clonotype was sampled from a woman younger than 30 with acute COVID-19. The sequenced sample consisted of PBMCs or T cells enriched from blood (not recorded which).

The CDR3 DNA reads as TGTGCCAGCACCCGTCTCGATTCACCCCTCCACTTT. This translates into CASTRLDSPLHF. The J gene is TRBJ1-6, the V gene TRBV28; D uncertain. V was trimmed by 7 bases and J by 8 bases, leaving 9 bases between them. The CDR3 has 12 amino acids. CDR1 is MDHEN, CDR2 SYDVKM, per germline. Full variable domain (missing parts from reference TRBV28 and TRBJ1-6): DVKVTQSSRYLVKRTGEKVFLECVQDMDHENMFWYRQDPGLGLRLIYFSYDVKMKEKGDIPEGYSVSREKKERFSLILESASTNQTSMYLCASTRLDSPLHFGNGTRLTVT.